This TCR beta chain stems from a study of T cells in Graves' hyperthyroidism and ophthalmopathy. Looking at the study overall: The blood sample was taken at first diagnosis, before treatment began.

Amplified TCR beta CDR3 regions came from RNA transcripts. First-round RT-PCR with HTBI primers amplified the TCR CDR3 region. Via MiXCR, TCRdb re-called the multiplex PCR reads, giving one row per CDR3 protein. The top ten hold under 7.5% of the sample, which has about 590,000 distinct CDR3 sequences, around 14% seen once. The patients, who ranged from 18 to 65 in age, presented with newly diagnosed hyperthyroidism lasting under 2 months. The V end was cut by 5 bases, the J end by 2 bases, with 11 bases between. Germline CDR1 SEHNR, CDR2 FQNEAQ (reference sequence). The CDR3 is made up of 14 amino acids. This clonotype was found a few times. Its antigen remains unidentified. Study-level results: Most clonotypes expanded in thyroid above 0.001 were likewise present in blood. The model made its ophthalmopathy prediction, and onset followed a median approximately 6 months later.

The rearrangement links TRBV7-9 to TRBJ2-3, with D unclear. This TCR came from a woman aged 25 to 45 with Graves' hyperthyroidism. Sequences were obtained from blood. The CDR3 sequence is CASSPRTHTDTQYF. In nucleotides, the CDR3 is TGTGCCAGCAGCCCGCGGACCCACACAGATACGCAGTATTTT.